Listed below are T cell receptor beta chains from one sample, sequenced in a study of monozygotic twins with inflammatory bowel disease. TCRdb reprocessed the 5' RACE reads and stores each CDR3 protein as one record, lacking DNA. The sample data list some 90,000 distinct CDR3 sequences. The sample was blood. Every receptor here comes from a human donor with ulcerative colitis or Crohn's disease, or a healthy co-twin of an affected twin (not recorded which). Both conserved end residues are part of each CDR3. Each record gives: V gene, J gene, CDR3 protein.

TRBV10-3	TRBJ1-1	CANGGTNTEAFF
TRBV7-2	TRBJ1-4	CASSDTRTTNEKLFF
TRBV5-1	TRBJ2-6	CASSARDTGANVLTF
TRBV12-3/TRBV12-4	TRBJ2-3	CASSLFLGLRDTQYF
TRBV7-6	TRBJ2-1	CASSYSGNRGARNEQFF
TRBV4-1	TRBJ2-7	CASSPDLSQPYEQYF
TRBV6-1	TRBJ1-2	CASSAFGQLIYGYTF
TRBV20-1	TRBJ1-1	CSARDKWAGSAEAFF
TRBV7-9	TRBJ2-7	CASSPQGALYYEQYF
TRBV12-5	TRBJ1-2	CASGPISDRAYYGYTF
TRBV20-1	TRBJ2-7	CSARGPLGGDPYEQYF
TRBV19	TRBJ1-5	CASSILVNSNQPQHF
TRBV7-3	TRBJ2-3	CASSPQGLAGGTDTQYF
TRBV7-9	TRBJ2-2	CASNLLADGELFF
TRBV14	TRBJ1-1	CASSGGGTEAFF
TRBV3-1	TRBJ1-6	CASSQGDSPLHF
TRBV6-5	TRBJ1-6	CASSVVGNSPLHF
TRBV9	TRBJ2-1	CASSVGASWPNEQFF
TRBV6-5	TRBJ2-5	CASSIDKKETQYF
TRBV28	TRBJ2-7	CASSSAPYEQYF
TRBV5-1	TRBJ2-6	CASSLQGGGANVLTF
TRBV6-5	TRBJ2-2	CASNQGIGELFF